Presented here are 30 T cell receptor beta chains from one specimen sequenced in a study of shared clonotypes between healthy human individuals. The protocol was immunoSEQ multiplex PCR, while the TCRdb copy is restricted to in-frame clones and leaves out a portion. The profile shows some 980,000 clones, about 80% of them singletons. Material for sequencing was memory CD4+ T cells sorted from blood. The subset: CD45RA-negative fraction. The source is a man younger than 35 in good health.

DNA for the CDR3: TGTGCCAGCAGGAATAGCGGGAGCGCCTACAATGAGCAGTTCTTC. Translation gives CASRNSGSAYNEQFF. The chain has TRBV6-1 and TRBJ2-1; TRBD2 agrees at 9 bases. V shed 6 bases, J shed 2 bases, and the junction held 5 bases outside the gene matches. CDR1 and CDR2 from the germline V gene are MNHNS and SASEGT. The CDR3 totals 15 residues.

This clone is a singleton in its sample. This chain links TRBV30 with TRBJ2-2; D call uncertain. The V end was cut by 1 base, the J end by 5 bases, with 8 bases between. CDR3 length: 13 amino acids. The germline CDR1 and CDR2 sequences are GTSNPN and SVGIG (reference sequence). In nucleotides, the CDR3 is TGTGCCTGGAGTGAAGGGCAAACCGGGGAGCTGTTTTTT. Amino acids: CAWSEGQTGELFF.

In its sample, this clone was seen once. This sample includes further DNA sequences coding for the same CDR3. The genes are TRBV27 and TRBJ2-1; TRBD2 matches 8 bases. Germline V gene lookup returns CDR1 MNHEY and CDR2 SMNVEV (reference sequence). V lost 2 bases and J lost 2; bases outside the gene matches: 2. The CDR3 totals 15 residues. The CDR3 DNA reads as TGTGCCAGCAGTTTAGCGGGAGGTACCTACAATGAGCAGTTCTTC. Amino acids: CASSLAGGTYNEQFF.

The V gene is TRBV18, the J gene TRBJ2-3; 12 bases fit TRBD2. The CDR3 is 17 amino acids. The V and J ends lost 3 bases and 6 bases, in that order; junction bases with no gene match: 10. Germline assignment: CDR1 KGHSH and CDR2 LQKENI. The CDR3 protein is CASSPQTSGSKYDTQYF. As DNA, the CDR3 is TGTGCCAGCTCACCGCAGACTAGCGGGAGTAAGTACGATACGCAGTATTTT.

This chain connects TRBV9 to TRBJ1-3, with no clear D. CDR1 and CDR2 from the germline V gene are SGDLS and YYNGEE. V was cut by 0 bases and J by 0 bases, with 13 bases left in between. This CDR3 comprises 17 residues. DNA of the CDR3: TGTGCCAGCAGCGTAGGTGCCCGGCAAATCTCTGGAAACACCATATATTTT. Amino acid sequence: CASSVGARQISGNTIYF. Filled out from reference TRBV9 and TRBJ1-3, the complete variable domain reads DSGVTQTPKHLITATGQRVTLRCSPRSGDLSVYWYQQSLDQGLQFLIQYYNGEERAKGNILERFSAQQFPDLHSELNLSSLELGDSALYFCASSVGARQISGNTIYFGEGSWLTVV.

Comment on this clone: Relative to the germline gene, one junction end is altered; a read error may explain this. The CDR3 DNA is TGTGCTAGCAGCATTGGACCCAACAATGAGCAGTTCTTC. Encoded protein: CASSIGPNNEQFF. The V and J genes are TRBV7-7 and TRBJ2-1; the D is unclear. Germline assignment: CDR1 SSHAT and CDR2 FNYEAQ (reference sequence). The CDR3 contains 13 residues.

Details on this clone: The identical CDR3 is also encoded by other nucleotide sequences in the sample. This chain links TRBV30 with TRBJ1-1, with D possibly being TRBD1 (5 bases). In germline, CDR1 is GTSNPN, CDR2 SVGIG (reference sequence). V lost 4 bases and J lost 1, with 10 bases in between. This CDR3 has 13 amino acids. The CDR3 DNA sequence: TGTGCCTGGAATCAGGGATCGAACACTGAAGCTTTCTTT. As protein: CAWNQGSNTEAFF. Full variable domain (missing parts from reference TRBV30 and TRBJ1-1): SQTIHQWPATLVQPVGSPLSLECTVEGTSNPNLYWYRQAAGRGLQLLFYSVGIGQISSEVPQNLSASRPQDRQFILSSKKLLLSDSGFYLCAWNQGSNTEAFFGQGTRLTVV.

V is TRBV7-3 and J is TRBJ2-5, with TRBD2 matching 9 bases. Looked up from germline, CDR1 is SGHTA and CDR2 is FQGTGA. J lost 5 bases, V lost 5 bases, and 12 bases had no gene match. The CDR3 is 16 residues long. The CDR3 region is CASSPGLSGGAETQYF. For the CDR3, the DNA is TGTGCCAGCAGCCCAGGACTTAGCGGGGGTGCGGAGACCCAGTACTTC.

CDR3 coding DNA: TGTGCCAGCAGTTCCATGGGGGGTCCCACAGATACGCAGTATTTT. Protein: CASSSMGGPTDTQYF. The chain carries TRBV6-5 and TRBJ2-3; tentative D call: TRBD2 (6 bases). CDR1 and CDR2 from the germline V gene are MNHEY and SVGAGI. The CDR3 is 15 residues long. V lost 4 bases, J lost 2 bases, and 13 bases lay in between.

The gene calls are TRBV20-1 and TRBJ2-7; no firm D call. CDR3 length equals 10 residues. The germline V gene encodes CDR1 DFQATT and CDR2 SNEGSKA (reference sequence). Trimming took 5 bases from V and 3 from J, leaving 5 bases between them. The CDR3 region is CSASLYEQYF. Written as DNA, the CDR3 is TGCAGTGCTTCTCTCTACGAGCAGTACTTC.

This clone was counted between two and nine times. The chain uses TRBV5-1 and TRBJ1-2; D uncertain. Trimming shortened V by 1 base and J by 8 bases, and 9 bases separated the two germline ends. Germline values: CDR1 SGHRS, CDR2 YFSETQ. There are 12 residues in the CDR3. The CDR3 region is CASSLSQTGYTF. The CDR3 nucleotides read TGCGCCAGCAGCTTGTCCCAGACCGGCTACACCTTC.

This clone was recorded only once. This sequence joins TRBV7-2 and TRBJ2-1; 8 positions match TRBD1. Germline V gene lookup returns CDR1 SGHTA and CDR2 FQGNSA. V shed 5 bases and J 7 bases; nucleotides not matched to a gene: 1. CDR3 length: 12 residues. The CDR3 nucleotides are TGTGCCAGCAGCGGACAGGGAAATGAGCAGTTCTTC. The encoded protein is CASSGQGNEQFF.

The V gene is TRBV4-2, the J gene TRBJ2-5, with no clear D. CDR1 is LGHNA and CDR2 is YNFKEQ in the germline V gene. The CDR3 runs 17 residues. V was pared by 1 base and J by 5 bases, with 20 bases between. CDR3 sequence: CASSQVVSATTQETQYF. The CDR3 bases are TGTGCCAGCAGCCAAGTCGTGAGCGCTACAACCCAGGAGACCCAGTACTTC.

The chain joins TRBV6-1 to TRBJ2-2; TRBD1 might be the D (7 bases). The CDR3 is 15 amino acids. Germline V gives CDR1 MNHNS, CDR2 SASEGT. V lost 6 bases and J lost 4, with 15 bases in between. The CDR3, as DNA: TGTGCCAGCAGGGGTCAGGGGGGAACCACCGGGGAGCTGTTTTTT. Residues: CASRGQGGTTGELFF.

V is TRBV9 and J is TRBJ2-5; D possibly matches TRBD1 or TRBD2 (5 bases each). V lost 0 bases and J 2 bases, leaving 11 bases between the germline ends. Looked up from germline, CDR1 is SGDLS and CDR2 is YYNGEE. This CDR3 contains 15 residues. The CDR3 spells CASSVGGTLQETQYF. The CDR3 DNA reads as TGTGCCAGCAGCGTAGGAGGGACCCTTCAAGAGACCCAGTACTTC.

The J gene is TRBJ1-1, the V gene TRBV25-1; TRBD1 is a possible D gene (5 bases). This CDR3 is 17 amino acids long. The ends were cut back, 1 base at V and 6 bases at J, with 21 bases in the middle. Germline lookup yields CDR1 MGHDK and CDR2 SYGVNS. In DNA form, the CDR3 reads TGTGCCAGCAGTGAATTAGGGCTGAGACAGTCCGCCGCTGAAGCTTTCTTT. Amino acids: CASSELGLRQSAAEAFF.

V usage is TRBV5-1 and J usage is TRBJ2-7; D not resolved. The CDR3 has 14 residues. The V gene lost 1 base and the J gene lost 0 bases, with 8 bases spanning the gap. CDR1 SGHRS and CDR2 YFSETQ come from the germline V gene. CDR3 residues: CASSLWSDSYEQYF. CDR3 DNA sequence: TGCGCCAGCAGCTTGTGGTCCGACTCCTACGAGCAGTACTTC.

The V gene is TRBV6-4, the J gene TRBJ2-1; D tentatively reads TRBD1 or TRBD2 (5 bases each). Trimming cost V 0 bases and J 9 bases, with 12 bases left between them. Germline V gene data show CDR1 as MRHNA and CDR2 as SNTAGT. CDR3 length: 14 residues. Here the CDR3 reads CASSDSLFGTEQFF. The CDR3 DNA sequence: TGTGCCAGCAGTGACTCTTTATTCGGGACTGAGCAGTTCTTC.

The gene calls are TRBV7-9 and TRBJ2-2, with TRBD1 as a possible D gene (6 bases). This CDR3 region has 15 residues. Germline-derived CDR1 and CDR2 are SEHNR and FQNEAQ (reference sequence). Trimming took off 5 bases at V and 0 bases at J, with 10 bases between the two ends. The CDR3 reads CASSPDRPNTGELFF. DNA of the CDR3: TGTGCCAGCAGCCCCGACAGGCCGAACACCGGGGAGCTGTTTTTT.

The CDR3 DNA sequence: TGCGCCAGCAGCTTGGCCGACGGGGCGAACACTGAAGCTTTCTTT. This gives the protein CASSLADGANTEAFF. This rearrangement joins TRBV5-1 to TRBJ1-1, with D possibly matching TRBD1 (5 bases). Germline CDR1 and CDR2: SGHRS and YFSETQ. Trimming stripped 0 bases from V and 1 base from J, with 10 bases between. This CDR3 is built from 15 residues.

This clone came up once. CDR3 coding DNA: TGCGCCAGCTATGATTACCTAGGGGCCGAGCAGTACTTC. It specifies CASYDYLGAEQYF. The chain couples TRBV5-1 to TRBJ2-7, with D tentatively TRBD1 (5 bases). Germline-derived CDR1 and CDR2 are SGHRS and YFSETQ. V lost 7 bases to trimming and J lost 6 bases, with 17 bases between them. This CDR3 is built from 13 residues.

This chain uses TRBV11-2 with TRBJ2-5; 8 bases match TRBD2. V gave up 3 bases and J gave up 2 bases; unmatched junction bases: 8. The length of the CDR3 is 16 residues. The germline V gene has CDR1 SGHAT and CDR2 FQNNGV. The CDR3 loop reads CASSFWTSRVQETQYF. As DNA, the CDR3 is TGTGCCAGCAGCTTCTGGACTAGCAGAGTTCAAGAGACCCAGTACTTC.

This clone has just a few counts. The V gene is TRBV18, the J gene TRBJ2-1; a possible D gene is TRBD2 (6 bases). The V end was cut by 3 bases, the J end by 1 base, with 13 bases between. Germline V gene lookup returns CDR1 KGHSH and CDR2 LQKENI. This CDR3 is 16 amino acids long. CDR3 DNA: TGTGCCAGCTCACCCTTTGACGGGGGATCCTACAATGAGCAGTTCTTC. Protein product: CASSPFDGGSYNEQFF. The full variable domain, rest sourced from reference TRBV18 and TRBJ2-1, is NAGVMQNPRHLVRRRGQEARLRCSPMKGHSHVYWYRQLPEEGLKFMVYLQKENIIDESGMPKERFSAEFPKEGPSILRIQQVVRGDSAAYFCASSPFDGGSYNEQFFGPGTRLTVL.

This clone was seen a few times. A read error may be the cause here, since a much bigger clone is one base away. The same CDR3 also results from other DNA sequences found in this sample. The rearrangement uses TRBV7-9 and TRBJ2-5; D not certain. Germline CDR1 SEHNR, CDR2 FQNEAQ (reference sequence). The CDR3 extends over 11 amino acids. V lost 4 bases and J 0 bases, leaving 0 bases between the germline ends. DNA of the CDR3: TGTGCCAGCAGCTACCAAGAGACCCAGTACTTC. Protein product: CASSYQETQYF. The full variable domain, completed using reference TRBV7-9 and TRBJ2-5, is DTGVSQNPRHKITKRGQNVTFRCDPISEHNRLYWYRQTLGQGPEFLTYFQNEAQLEKSRLLSDRFSAERPKGSFSTLEIQRTEQGDSAMYLCASSYQETQYFGPGTRLLVL.

The chain carries TRBV7-9 and TRBJ2-5, with D perhaps TRBD1 (6 bases). Germline assignment: CDR1 SEHNR and CDR2 FQNEAQ (reference sequence). CDR3 length: 14 residues. V was shortened by 5 bases and J by 2 bases, with 12 bases between the two germline ends. In nucleotides, the CDR3 is TGTGCCAGCAGCCTTGGACAGCCTCAAGAGACCCAGTACTTC. Encoded protein: CASSLGQPQETQYF.

J is TRBJ1-2 and V is TRBV27; weak D call: TRBD1 (6 bases). Between the trimmed V and J ends, which lost 6 bases and 1 base, there was a span of 15 bases. Germline CDR1 and CDR2: MNHEY and SMNVEV (reference sequence). The CDR3 has 15 residues. The CDR3 DNA sequence: TGTGCCAGCAGCCAGGAGAGGGGGTTTAACTATGGCTACACCTTC. This sequence encodes CASSQERGFNYGYTF.

This rearrangement joins TRBV6-1 to TRBJ1-1; perhaps TRBD1 as D (6 bases). The CDR3 runs 14 residues. V lost 6 bases to trimming and J lost 1 base, with 12 bases between them. Germline assignment: CDR1 MNHNS and CDR2 SASEGT. CDR3 sequence: CASRAGTTNTEAFF. The DNA for the CDR3 is TGTGCCAGCAGAGCCGGGACAACGAACACTGAAGCTTTCTTT.

In its sample, this clone was seen a few times. The chain employs TRBV6-6 and TRBJ1-5, with D hard to call. The CDR3 is 14 residues long. Germline CDR1 reads MNHNY; CDR2 reads SVGAGI (reference sequence). The V end was cut by 2 bases, the J end by 3 bases, with 8 bases between. The CDR3 loop is CASSYELVNQPQHF. DNA of the CDR3: TGTGCCAGCAGTTACGAGTTAGTCAATCAGCCCCAGCATTTT.

The CDR3 loop is CASIGTGPYEQYF. As DNA, the CDR3 is TGTGCCAGCATTGGGACAGGGCCCTACGAGCAGTACTTC. The J gene is TRBJ2-7, the V gene TRBV6-9, with 9 bases fitting TRBD1. V shed 7 bases and J 2 bases; nucleotides not matched to a gene: 3. The CDR3 runs 13 residues. Looked up from germline, CDR1 is MNHGY and CDR2 is SVAAGI.

V is TRBV2 and J is TRBJ1-2; D not certain. Germline values: CDR1 SNHLY, CDR2 FYNNEI. V dropped 5 bases and J dropped 7 bases, with 8 bases sitting between them. The CDR3 covers 11 residues. The CDR3 here is CASSLNGGYTF. CDR3 DNA: TGTGCCAGCAGTCTTAACGGTGGCTACACCTTC.